Given below is one T cell receptor beta chain in context. As yet, its antigen is unknown. Germline-derived CDR1 and CDR2 are MDHEN and SYDVKM. Trimming removed 5 bases from V and 1 base from J, with 6 bases in between. The CDR3 sequence is 13 residues long. TCRdb's table, derived via immunoSEQ multiplex PCR, lists solely in-frame clones and lacks some. Of more than 70,000 clones listed, roughly 86% are singletons. This sample is drawn from a study of OX40 agonist ivuxolimab in advanced cancers. General observations from the study: Those patients achieving a partial response at 0.1-3.0 mg/kg showed among the lowest clonal expansion.

The source of this sequence is an adult with an advanced solid tumor such as melanoma, head and neck, liver or kidney cancer. This chain uses TRBV28 with TRBJ1-5, with D uncertain. The source was CD4+ or CD8+ T cells sorted from blood, collected in a trial of the OX40 agonist ivuxolimab. CDR3 nucleotide sequence: TGTGCCAGCAGTCCCCCCAGCAATCAGCCCCAGCATTTT. It codes for CASSPPSNQPQHF.